The clone carrying this TCR beta chain was recorded a few times. Its target is not known. The record originates from a study of cytomegalovirus exposure and HLA in healthy donors. Study-wide results and caveats: The classifier was said to identify cytomegalovirus status with high specificity and sensitivity.

While the first cohort had about 610 subjects, the donors belonged to the separate validation cohort of about 120 subjects. Data came from immunoSEQ multiplex PCR; TCRdb stores just in-frame clones and leaves some out. Seen here are approximately 200,000 clones, about 81% observed once, and the top ten hold 1% to 1.5%. The germline CDR1 and CDR2 sequences are MGHRA and YSYEKL. CDR3 size: 12 residues. V lost 1 base and J lost 7, with 7 bases in between. The origin of this receptor is a woman aged 25-40 years in good health and CMV-seronegative. The sequencing sample was made of PBMCs. V usage is TRBV4-1 and J usage is TRBJ1-2; D gene ambiguous. CDR3 residues: CASSQGGGGYTF. CDR3 coding DNA: TGCGCCAGCAGCCAAGGAGGCGGTGGCTACACCTTC.